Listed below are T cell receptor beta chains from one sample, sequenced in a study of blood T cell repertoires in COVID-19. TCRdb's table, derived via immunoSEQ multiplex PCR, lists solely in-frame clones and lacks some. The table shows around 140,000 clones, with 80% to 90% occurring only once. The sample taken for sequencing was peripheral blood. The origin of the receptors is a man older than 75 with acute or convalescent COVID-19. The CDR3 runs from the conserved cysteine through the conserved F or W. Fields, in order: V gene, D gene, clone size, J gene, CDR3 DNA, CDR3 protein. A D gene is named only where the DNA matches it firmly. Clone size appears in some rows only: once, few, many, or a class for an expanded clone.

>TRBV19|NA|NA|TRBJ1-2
TGTGCCAGTAGTACTGATACGAGGGTTTGGAATGGCTACACCTTC
CASSTDTRVWNGYTF
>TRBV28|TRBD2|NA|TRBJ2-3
TGTGCCAGCAGTTTAATAGCGGGAGGGACAGATACGCAGTATTTT
CASSLIAGGTDTQYF
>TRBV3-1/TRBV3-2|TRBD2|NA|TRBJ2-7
TGTGCCAGCAGCCAAGGGGGGGGAGGTTACGAGCAGTACTTC
CASSQGGGGYEQYF
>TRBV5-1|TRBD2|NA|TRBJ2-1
TGCGCCAGCCAGCGTAGCGGGGGAAATGAGCAGTTCTTC
CASQRSGGNEQFF
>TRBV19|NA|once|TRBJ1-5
TGTGCCAGTAAGGGAGACCGCGGGAGCAATCAGCCCCAGCATTTT
CASKGDRGSNQPQHF
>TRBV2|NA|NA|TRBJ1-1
TGTGCCAGCCGGAGGGAGGGGGTCAGGAACACTGAAGCTTTCTTT
CASRREGVRNTEAFF
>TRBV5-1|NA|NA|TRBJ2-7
TGCGCCAGCAGCTTGGTAGTCCAGGGTTACGAGCAGTACTTC
CASSLVVQGYEQYF
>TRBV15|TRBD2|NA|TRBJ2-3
TGTGCCACCAGCAGAGAGGGACTACTCCAGAATACGCAGTATTTT
CATSREGLLQNTQYF
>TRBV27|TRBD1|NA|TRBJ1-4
TGTGCCAGCACCAGGACAGGGGGAGGTGAAAAACTGTTTTTT
CASTRTGGGEKLFF
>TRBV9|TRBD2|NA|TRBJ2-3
TGTGCCAGCAGTCCCCCTTTAGCGGGAGACTTCGAAACAGATACGCAGTATTTT
CASSPPLAGDFETDTQYF
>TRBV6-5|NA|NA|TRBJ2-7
TGTGCCAGCAGTTACTCGCAGGGCACCTACGAGCAGTACTTC
CASSYSQGTYEQYF
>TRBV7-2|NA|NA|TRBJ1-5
TGTGCCAGCACTGGGCAGGGAGGGGCACAGCCCCAGCATTTT
CASTGQGGAQPQHF
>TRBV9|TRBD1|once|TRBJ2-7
TGTGCCAGCAGCCCCACGGGGACAGGGGATTACGAGCAGTACTTC
CASSPTGTGDYEQYF
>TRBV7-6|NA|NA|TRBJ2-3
TGTGCCAGCAGCTTAGCCCTATTT
CASSLALF
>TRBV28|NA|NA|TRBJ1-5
TGTGCCAGCATCTATAGGGCCGGGGATCAGCCCCAGCATTTT
CASIYRAGDQPQHF
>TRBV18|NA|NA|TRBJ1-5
TGTGCCAGCTCACAGGGAGGGGGCAATCAGCCCCAGCATTTT
CASSQGGGNQPQHF
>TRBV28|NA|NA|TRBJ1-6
TGTGCCAGCAAGCCCCCGAGGCTCAATAATTCACCCCTCCACTTT
CASKPPRLNNSPLHF
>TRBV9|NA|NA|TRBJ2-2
TGTGCCAGCAGGGCGAGCGAGAGCACCGGGGAGCTGTTTTTT
CASRASESTGELFF
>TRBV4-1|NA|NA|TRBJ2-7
TGCGCCAGCAGCCAAGGGGCGGGAAGGGGCTACGAGCAGTACTTC
CASSQGAGRGYEQYF
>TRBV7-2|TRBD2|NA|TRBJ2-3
TGTGCCAGCAGCCACGACTTTAGCGGGGGCACAGATACGCAGTATTTT
CASSHDFSGGTDTQYF
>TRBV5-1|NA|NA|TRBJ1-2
TGCGCCAGCAGCTCAGGTGGGCACTATGGCTACACCTTC
CASSSGGHYGYTF
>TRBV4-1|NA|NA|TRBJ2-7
TGCGCCAGCAGCCAAGGACTAGTGGGCGAGCAGTACTTC
CASSQGLVGEQYF
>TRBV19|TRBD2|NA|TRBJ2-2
TGTGCCAGTAGTATAAGAAGCGGGGATAGCACCGGGGAGCTGTTTTTT
CASSIRSGDSTGELFF
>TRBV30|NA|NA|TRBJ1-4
TGTGCCTGGGGAACACAGTCAACTAATGAAAAACTGTTTTTT
CAWGTQSTNEKLFF
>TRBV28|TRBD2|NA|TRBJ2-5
TGTGCCAGCAGAATCCTGACTAGCGGGAGGGGTGGGACCCAGTACTTC
CASRILTSGRGGTQYF
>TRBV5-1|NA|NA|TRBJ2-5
TGCGCCAGCAGCACGAGTCTAGCGCAAGAGACCCAGTACTTC
CASSTSLAQETQYF
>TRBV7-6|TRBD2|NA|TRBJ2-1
TGTGCCAGCAGCTTAGGAGCGGGGAATTACAATGAGCAGTTCTTC
CASSLGAGNYNEQFF
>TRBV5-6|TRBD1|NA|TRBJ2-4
TGTGCCAGCAGCTTGCTCAGGGACAGCGCAGCCAAAAACATTCAGTACTTC
CASSLLRDSAAKNIQYF
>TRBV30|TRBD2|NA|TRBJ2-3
TGTGCCTGGAGTCGCGCTAGCGGGGGGAAGGATACGCAGTATTTT
CAWSRASGGKDTQYF
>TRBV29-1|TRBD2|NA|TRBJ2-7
TGCAGCGTTGGGACTAGCGGTAACTACGAGCAGTACTTC
CSVGTSGNYEQYF